The present entry profiles one T cell receptor (beta chain) with its context. The antigen is undetermined. PCR amplification relied on 60 Vbeta primers (plus 13 Jbeta primers). Generated by immunoSEQ multiplex PCR, the TCRdb table keeps only in-frame clones and is missing some. This sample has 85,000 to 100,000 clones, with about 80% found just once. This entry belongs to a study of cytomegalovirus exposure and HLA in healthy donors. The CDR3 loop spans 16 amino acids. Germline V CDR1 and CDR2: LGHNA, YNFKEQ. Trimming took 0 bases from V and 5 from J, leaving 17 bases between them. Findings of the study overall: Among immune exposure information, only CMV serostatus was available.

The rearrangement uses TRBV4-2 and TRBJ2-7, with a possible D match to TRBD1 (6 bases). Sequenced: PBMCs. The TCR comes from a male donor in good health and CMV-seropositive. CDR3 loop: CASSQDGAGERDEQYF. The CDR3 coding sequence is TGTGCCAGCAGCCAAGATGGGGCAGGGGAGAGGGACGAGCAGTACTTC.